This note documents a single TCR beta chain sequence. The specificity of this receptor is unknown. No much larger clonotype is one base removed from it; base qualities were not supplied. Library prep was done by the immunoSEQ multiplex PCR assay. Deep sequencing of rearranged TCR beta loci, alongside multiparametric flow cytometry, was used to profile T cell repertoires. The table comes from immuneACCESS by way of TCRdb, which keeps in-frame sequences with V and J called. Part of the clones is missing from these tables; in studies checked, under half for an unresolved V gene and the rest for unknown reasons. A total of about 17,000 clones appear in this sample, 75% to 95% of them only once. Jointly, the top ten make up approximately 6.1% of the sample. The sample originates from a study of lymphopenia after photon versus proton radiotherapy (dated by TCRdb to the late 2010s). General notes on the study: In patients with gastrointestinal tumors who developed high-grade lymphopenia, the study compared the immunological effects of photon radiation therapy with those of proton radiation therapy. The goal of the study was to describe how the two radiation modalities differ in their effects on the immune system. A cohort of around 21 patients with gastrointestinal tumors who received either photon or proton therapy and subsequently developed lymphopenia was included.

Results and caveats for the whole study, not just this receptor: The survival association was assessed only in patients who died, and the authors presented better survival with proton therapy as a possibility rather than a demonstrated result. Across the cohort, among patients who died, a greater drop in TCR diversity after the nadir was inversely correlated with overall survival time. After the lymphocyte count nadir, photon-treated repertoires showed oligoclonal expansion, especially of CD8+ Temra cells, which drove the drop in diversity. Relative stability during treatment was observed in proton-treated patients, whereas loss of naive T cells and TCR diversity and gain of effector/memory populations were observed in photon-treated patients.

This clonotype was sampled from a man in his 60s with pancreatic cancer. The material was peripheral blood, obtained from a patient treated with photon-based radiotherapy.

The base sequence is TGTGCCAGCAGCCCCGGACTACAAGAGACCCAGTACTTC. Its protein reads: CASSPGLQETQYF. Recombination joined TRBV7-9 with TRBJ2-5; possibly the D gene is TRBD2, per 6 matching bases. Trimming at the junction amounts to 5 bases on V and 2 bases on J, and the germline ends lie 9 bases apart. CDR1 and CDR2 are read off the germline V gene (reference sequence) as SEHNR and FQNEAQ. Reading from cysteine to phenylalanine, the CDR3 counts 13 amino acids. Only CDR3 DNA is held: 39 bases, read in frame from base 1.